Described below is a single TCR beta chain sequence and its context. Its antigen has not been determined. No much larger clone is present one base from it, and per-base qualities are unavailable. This entry belongs to a study of control samples from healthy donors and cancer patients (dated by TCRdb to 2020 to 2021). The receptor library was made with the immunoSEQ multiplex PCR assay. The clones in this table, taken by TCRdb from immuneACCESS, are in-frame only. Not every clone is retained; where verified, under half of the shortfall comes from an unresolved V gene, and the cause of the rest is unknown. The sample table lists under 100,000 clones, 85% to 90% of them with a count of one. The ten largest clones take up 9% to 10% of the sample. V is trimmed back by 4 bases and J by 7 bases, and the junction contains 4 bases that no gene match accounts for. CDR1 and CDR2 are read off the germline V gene as KGHSH and LQKENI. Spanning cysteine to phenylalanine, the CDR3 consists of 13 amino acids. The DNA shown is the 39-base CDR3, in frame from base 1.

This clonotype originated in a woman aged 50 to 60 with colorectal cancer. The chain links TRBV18 with TRBJ2-1; the central 7 bases match TRBD2. The sequencing sample was made of PBMCs. The DNA sequence reads TGTGCCAGCTCACTACTCGGGGGGAATGAGCAGTTCTTC. Its protein reads: CASSLLGGNEQFF.